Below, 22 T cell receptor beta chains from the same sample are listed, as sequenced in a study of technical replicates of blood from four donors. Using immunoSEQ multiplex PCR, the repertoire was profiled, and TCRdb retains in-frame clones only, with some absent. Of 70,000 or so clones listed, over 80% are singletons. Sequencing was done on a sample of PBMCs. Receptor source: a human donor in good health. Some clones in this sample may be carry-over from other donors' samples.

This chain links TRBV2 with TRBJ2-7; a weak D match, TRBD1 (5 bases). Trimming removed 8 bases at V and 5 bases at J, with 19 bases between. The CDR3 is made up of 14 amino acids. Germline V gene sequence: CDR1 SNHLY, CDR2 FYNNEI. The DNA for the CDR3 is TGTGCCAGCCAGCCAGGGCAGGGAAGAAACGAGCAGTACTTC. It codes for CASQPGQGRNEQYF.

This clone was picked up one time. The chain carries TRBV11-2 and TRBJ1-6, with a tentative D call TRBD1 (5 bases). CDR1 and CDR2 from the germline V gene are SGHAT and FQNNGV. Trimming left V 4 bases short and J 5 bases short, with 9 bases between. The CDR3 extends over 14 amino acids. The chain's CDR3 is CASSSGGDNSPLHF. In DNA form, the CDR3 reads TGTGCCAGCAGCTCTGGGGGGGATAATTCACCCCTCCACTTT.

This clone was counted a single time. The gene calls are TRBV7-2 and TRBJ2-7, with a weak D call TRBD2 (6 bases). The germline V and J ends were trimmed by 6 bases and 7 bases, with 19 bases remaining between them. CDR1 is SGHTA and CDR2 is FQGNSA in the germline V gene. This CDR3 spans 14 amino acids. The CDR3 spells CASRSGSGVGEQYF. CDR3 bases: TGTGCCAGCAGATCCGGGTCGGGAGTAGGAGAGCAGTACTTC. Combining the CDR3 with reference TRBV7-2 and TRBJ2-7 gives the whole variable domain GAGVSQSPSNKVTEKGKDVELRCDPISGHTALYWYRQSLGQGLEFLIYFQGNSAPDKSGLPSDRFSAERTGGSVSTLTIQRTQQEDSAVYLCASRSGSGVGEQYFGPGTRLTVT.

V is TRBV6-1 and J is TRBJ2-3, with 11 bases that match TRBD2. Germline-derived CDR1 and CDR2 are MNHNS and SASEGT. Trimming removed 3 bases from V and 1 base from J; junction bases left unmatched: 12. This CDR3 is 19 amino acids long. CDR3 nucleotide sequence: TGTGCCAGCAGTGATCCGACTAGCGGGACCTACCCTGGCACAGATACGCAGTATTTT. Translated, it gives CASSDPTSGTYPGTDTQYF.

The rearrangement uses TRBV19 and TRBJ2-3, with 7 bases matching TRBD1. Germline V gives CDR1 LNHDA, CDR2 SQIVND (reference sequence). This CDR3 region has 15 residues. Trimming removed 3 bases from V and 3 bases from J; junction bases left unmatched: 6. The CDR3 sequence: CASSISVQGTDTQYF. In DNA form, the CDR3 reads TGTGCCAGTAGTATCTCCGTACAGGGGACAGATACGCAGTATTTT.

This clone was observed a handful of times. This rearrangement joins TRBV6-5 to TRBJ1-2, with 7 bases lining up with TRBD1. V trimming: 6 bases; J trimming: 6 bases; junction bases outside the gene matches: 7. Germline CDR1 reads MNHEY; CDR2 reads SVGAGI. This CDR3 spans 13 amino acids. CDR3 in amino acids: CASRPTGMNGYTF. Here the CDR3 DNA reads TGTGCCAGCAGACCGACAGGGATGAATGGCTACACCTTC.

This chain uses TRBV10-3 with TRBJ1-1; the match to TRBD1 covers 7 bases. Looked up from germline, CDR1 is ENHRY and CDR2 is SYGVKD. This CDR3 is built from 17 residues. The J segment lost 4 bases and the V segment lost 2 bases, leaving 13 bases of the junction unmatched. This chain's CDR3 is CAISEGPFTGAGTEAFF. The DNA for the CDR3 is TGTGCCATCAGTGAGGGCCCATTTACAGGGGCCGGCACTGAAGCTTTCTTT.

The CDR3 spells CASRVGGQGAPGANVLTF. The CDR3 bases are TGCGCCAGCAGAGTAGGTGGACAGGGGGCGCCTGGGGCCAACGTCCTGACTTTC. The chain is built from TRBV10-1 and TRBJ2-6; 11 bases are shared with TRBD1. This CDR3 spans 18 amino acids. Per the germline V gene, CDR1 is WNHNN and CDR2 is SYGVQD (reference sequence). The trim removed 6 bases at V and 2 bases at J, leaving 9 bases unmatched.

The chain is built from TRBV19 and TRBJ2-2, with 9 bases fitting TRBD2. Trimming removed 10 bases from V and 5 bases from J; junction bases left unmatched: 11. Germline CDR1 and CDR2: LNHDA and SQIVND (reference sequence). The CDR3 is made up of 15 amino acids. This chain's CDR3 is CATTSSGVKTGELFF. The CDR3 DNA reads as TGTGCCACTACATCTAGCGGGGTAAAGACCGGGGAGCTGTTTTTT. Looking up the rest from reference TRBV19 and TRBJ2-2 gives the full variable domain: DGGITQSPKYLFRKEGQNVTLSCEQNLNHDAMYWYRQDPGQGLRLIYYSQIVNDFQKGDIAEGYSVSREKKESFPLTVTSAQKNPTAFYLCATTSSGVKTGELFFGEGSRLTVL.

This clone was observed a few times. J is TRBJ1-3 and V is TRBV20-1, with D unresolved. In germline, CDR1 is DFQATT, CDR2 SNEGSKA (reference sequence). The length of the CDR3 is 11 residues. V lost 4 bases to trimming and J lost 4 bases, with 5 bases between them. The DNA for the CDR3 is TGCAGTGCTAATCTGGGAAACACCATATATTTT. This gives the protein CSANLGNTIYF.

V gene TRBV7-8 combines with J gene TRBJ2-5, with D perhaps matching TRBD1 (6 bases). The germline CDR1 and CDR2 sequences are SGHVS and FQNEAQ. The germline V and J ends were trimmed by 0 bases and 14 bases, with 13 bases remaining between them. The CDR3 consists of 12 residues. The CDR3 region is CASSLASTGTYF. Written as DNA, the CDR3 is TGTGCCAGCAGCTTAGCGTCCACAGGGACATACTTC. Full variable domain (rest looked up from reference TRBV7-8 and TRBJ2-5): GAGVSQSPRYKVAKRGQDVALRCDPISGHVSLFWYQQALGQGPEFLTYFQNEAQLDKSGLPSDRFFAERPEGSVSTLKIQRTQQEDSAVYLCASSLASTGTYFGPGTRLLVL.

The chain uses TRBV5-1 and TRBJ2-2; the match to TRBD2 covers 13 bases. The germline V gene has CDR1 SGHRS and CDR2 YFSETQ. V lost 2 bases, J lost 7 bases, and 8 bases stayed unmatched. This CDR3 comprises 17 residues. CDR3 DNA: TGCGCCAGCAGCTTAGCGACTAGCGGGAGGCCCGTCGGGGAGCTGTTTTTT. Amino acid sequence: CASSLATSGRPVGELFF.

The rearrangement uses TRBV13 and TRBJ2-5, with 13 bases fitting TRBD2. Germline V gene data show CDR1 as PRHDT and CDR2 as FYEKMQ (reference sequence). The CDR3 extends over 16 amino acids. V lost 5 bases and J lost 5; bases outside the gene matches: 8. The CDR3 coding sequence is TGTGCCAGCAGCCTCCGACTAGCGGGGGGACAGGAGACCCAGTACTTC. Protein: CASSLRLAGGQETQYF.

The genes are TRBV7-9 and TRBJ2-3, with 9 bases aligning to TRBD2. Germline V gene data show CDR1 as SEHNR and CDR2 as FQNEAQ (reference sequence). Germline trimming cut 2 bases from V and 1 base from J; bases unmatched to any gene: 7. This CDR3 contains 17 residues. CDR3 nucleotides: TGTGCCAGCAGCTTATCGAGCGGGAGGAGGGGCACAGATACGCAGTATTTT. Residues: CASSLSSGRRGTDTQYF.

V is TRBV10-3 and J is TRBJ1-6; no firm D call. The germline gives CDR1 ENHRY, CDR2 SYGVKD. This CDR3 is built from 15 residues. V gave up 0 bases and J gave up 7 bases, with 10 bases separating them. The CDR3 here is CAISESGSGNSPLHF. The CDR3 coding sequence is TGTGCCATCAGTGAGTCTGGCAGCGGCAATTCACCCCTCCACTTT.

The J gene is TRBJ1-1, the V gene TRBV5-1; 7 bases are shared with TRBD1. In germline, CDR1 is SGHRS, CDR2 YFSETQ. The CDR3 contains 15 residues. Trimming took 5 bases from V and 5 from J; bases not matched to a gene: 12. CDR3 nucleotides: TGCGCCAGCAGTGATCCGCGGACAGGAGAGACTGAAGCTTTCTTT. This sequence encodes CASSDPRTGETEAFF.

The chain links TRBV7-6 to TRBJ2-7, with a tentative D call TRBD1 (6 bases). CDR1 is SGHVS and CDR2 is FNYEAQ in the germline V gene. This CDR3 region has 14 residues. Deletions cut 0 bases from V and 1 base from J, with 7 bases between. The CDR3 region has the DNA TGTGCCAGCAGCTTAGCGACAGGATCCTACGAGCAGTACTTC. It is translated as CASSLATGSYEQYF.

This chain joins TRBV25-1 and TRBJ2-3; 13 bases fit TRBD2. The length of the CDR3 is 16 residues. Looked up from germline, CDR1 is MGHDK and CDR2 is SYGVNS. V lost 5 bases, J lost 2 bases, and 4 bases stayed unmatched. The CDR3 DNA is TGTGCCAGCAGTACTGGGACTAGCGGGAACACAGATACGCAGTATTTT. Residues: CASSTGTSGNTDTQYF.

CDR3 in amino acids: CASSHRDRARGTEAFF. The DNA for the CDR3 is TGTGCCAGCTCCCACAGGGACAGGGCCAGGGGCACTGAAGCTTTCTTT. The rearrangement links TRBV18 to TRBJ1-1, with 9 bases lining up with TRBD1. With V trimmed by 6 bases and J by 4 bases, 12 bases remained unmatched. CDR3 length: 16 amino acids. Germline values: CDR1 KGHSH, CDR2 LQKENI.

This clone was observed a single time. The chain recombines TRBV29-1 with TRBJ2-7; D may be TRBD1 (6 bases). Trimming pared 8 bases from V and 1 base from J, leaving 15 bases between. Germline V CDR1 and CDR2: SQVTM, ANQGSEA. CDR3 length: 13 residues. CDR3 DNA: TGCAGCACGATACAGGGTAATTCCTACGAGCAGTACTTC. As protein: CSTIQGNSYEQYF.

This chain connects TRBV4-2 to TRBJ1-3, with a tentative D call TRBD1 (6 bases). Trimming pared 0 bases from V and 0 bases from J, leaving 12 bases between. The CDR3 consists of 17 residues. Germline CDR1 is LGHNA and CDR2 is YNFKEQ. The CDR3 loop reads CASSQDGRGNSGNTIYF. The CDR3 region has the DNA TGTGCCAGCAGCCAAGACGGCAGGGGTAACTCTGGAAACACCATATATTTT.

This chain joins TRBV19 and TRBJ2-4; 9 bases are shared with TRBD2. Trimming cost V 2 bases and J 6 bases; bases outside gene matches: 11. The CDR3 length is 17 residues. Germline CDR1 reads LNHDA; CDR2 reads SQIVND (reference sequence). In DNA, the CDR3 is TGTGCCAGTAGTATACCACTGGGGCGGGGGGGTGGAAACATTCAGTACTTC. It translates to CASSIPLGRGGGNIQYF.